The T cell receptor (beta chain) described here comes from a study of T-cell reconstitution after alpha-beta-depleted transplantation in children. Notes on the study in general: TCRbeta diversity was high at day 60 in some patients (a result of surviving recipient T cells and thymic progenitors). As was reported, about two months after transplant, alpha-beta T cells came from several hundred expanded graft clones. One year after transplant, T-cell counts and diversity came mostly from newly produced T cells.

CDR1 is KGHDR and CDR2 is SFDVKD in the germline V gene. This CDR3 has 13 amino acids. V was trimmed by 1 base and J by 10 bases, leaving 11 bases between them. Unique molecular identifiers were used to barcode this TCRbeta library. TCRdb passed the PCR reads through MiXCR, listing each CDR3 protein once. The data contain under 100,000 distinct CDR3 sequences, roughly 16% of them seen just once; the ten biggest clones take up around 20%. Comments on this clonotype: Its antigen is undetermined.

The chain joins TRBV24-1 to TRBJ2-3; D gene ambiguous. Sequenced here: PBMCs, mostly from graft donor cells, sampled 180 days after TCRalphabeta/CD19-depleted stem cell transplant. The TCR originated in a male patient between 2 and 10 years old who had a stem cell transplant for acute lymphoblastic leukemia, so the T cells may come from the graft donor. The CDR3 protein is CATSDFRGRAQYF. In nucleotides, the CDR3 is TGTGCCACCAGTGATTTTCGCGGTAGAGCGCAGTATTTT.